This T cell receptor beta chain was sequenced for a study of the immune and genomic landscape of osteosarcoma. The wider study: Patients had high-grade osteosarcoma, aged roughly 5-90 at diagnosis.

With regard to this clone: What it binds is unknown.

Primary, local recurrence and metastasis osteosarcoma tumors were taken after treatment from poor-prognosis patients. Per germline, CDR1 SNHLY and CDR2 FYNNEI. V gave up 5 bases and J gave up 1 base, with 20 bases separating them. This CDR3 comprises 17 residues. Study-wide results and limits: Compared with cold C1, the hot C3 cluster had higher, still-low clonality. Average productive clonality was about 0.09, with a maximum of roughly 0.3. A handful of cases had one hyperexpanded dominant clone and under 100 clonotypes.

Sequencing was performed with immunoSEQ multiplex PCR; in TCRdb, only in-frame clones are kept and a portion is missing. The sample records roughly 9,800 clones, around 71% being singletons. The sequenced material came from osteosarcoma tumor tissue from the lung. The chain uses TRBV2 and TRBJ1-2; D possibly corresponds to TRBD1 (6 bases). The TCR originated in a human donor with osteosarcoma. The CDR3 DNA reads TGTGCCAGCAGTCAGGGGTCCGTCCCGGGGTTTAACTATGGCTACACCTTC. Amino acids: CASSQGSVPGFNYGYTF.